These 3 T cell receptor beta chains were all obtained from the same sample, sequenced in a study of blood T cell repertoires in COVID-19. Generated by immunoSEQ multiplex PCR, the TCRdb table keeps only in-frame clones and is missing some. Of tens of thousands of clones listed, 75% to 85% were seen once; the top ten hold around 17%. Sequencing used peripheral blood. The source of these receptors is a man aged 35 to 55 with acute or convalescent COVID-19.

The V call is TRBV11-2, the J call TRBJ2-2; 8 nucleotides align to TRBD1. V shed 4 bases and J 5 bases; nucleotides not matched to a gene: 6. This CDR3 spans 15 amino acids. Germline V CDR1 and CDR2: SGHAT, FQNNGV. CDR3 in amino acids: CASSSDRDRTGELFF. CDR3 coding DNA: TGTGCCAGCAGCTCGGACAGGGATCGGACCGGGGAGCTGTTTTTT.

V and J are TRBV2 and TRBJ2-3; 8 bases fit TRBD1. CDR1 SNHLY and CDR2 FYNNEI come from the germline V gene. The CDR3 consists of 16 residues. V lost 6 bases, J lost 4 bases, and 12 bases stayed unmatched. In nucleotides, the CDR3 is TGTGCCAGCAGCCCCCGACAGGGGCGAAGGGCAGATACGCAGTATTTT. This gives the protein CASSPRQGRRADTQYF.

This clone was detected once. This chain uses TRBV11-2 with TRBJ1-1, with 7 bases matching TRBD1. This CDR3 has 17 residues. Per the germline V gene, CDR1 is SGHAT and CDR2 is FQNNGV. Trimming removed 1 base from V and 2 bases from J; junction bases left unmatched: 10. The CDR3 is CASSLGYGTEKNTEAFF. CDR3 DNA sequence: TGTGCCAGCAGCTTAGGATACGGGACAGAAAAAAACACTGAAGCTTTCTTT.